This T cell receptor beta chain derives from a study of blood T cell repertoires in COVID-19. Profiled with immunoSEQ multiplex PCR; TCRdb holds only in-frame clones, not every one. This table has about 150,000 clones, around 84% appearing once. This CDR3 comprises 15 residues. Germline trimming cut 3 bases from V and 6 bases from J; bases unmatched to any gene: 3. Looked up from germline, CDR1 is SGHVS and CDR2 is FQNEAQ. The sequence came from a man over 45 who had recovered from COVID-19. The sequencing input was PBMCs or T cells enriched from blood (not recorded which). The chain employs TRBV7-8 and TRBJ1-6; TRBD1 agrees at 9 bases. CDR3 region: CASSLGQGGNSPLHF. The CDR3 DNA reads TGTGCCAGCAGCTTGGGACAGGGTGGTAATTCACCCCTCCACTTT.